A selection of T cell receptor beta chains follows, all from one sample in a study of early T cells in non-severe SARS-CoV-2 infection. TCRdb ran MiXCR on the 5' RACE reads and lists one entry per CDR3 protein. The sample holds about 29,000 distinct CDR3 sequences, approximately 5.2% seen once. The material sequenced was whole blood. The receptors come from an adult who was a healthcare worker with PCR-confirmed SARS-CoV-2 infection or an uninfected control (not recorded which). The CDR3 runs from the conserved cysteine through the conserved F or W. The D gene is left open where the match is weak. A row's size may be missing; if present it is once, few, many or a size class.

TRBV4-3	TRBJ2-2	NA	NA	CASSHHGPRSGELFF	TGCGCCAGCAGCCACCACGGGCCACGATCCGGGGAGCTGTTTTTT
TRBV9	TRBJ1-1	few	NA	CASSVGTGESTEAFF	TGTGCCAGCAGCGTAGGGACCGGGGAGAGCACTGAAGCTTTCTTT
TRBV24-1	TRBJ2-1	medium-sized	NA	CATSEERGNEQFF	TGTGCCACCAGTGAGGAAAGAGGGAATGAGCAGTTCTTC
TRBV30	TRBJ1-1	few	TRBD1	CAWSLGQINTEAFF	TGTGCCTGGAGCCTGGGACAGATCAACACTGAAGCTTTCTTT
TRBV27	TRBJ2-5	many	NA	CASSLRAIQWGTQETQYF	TGTGCCAGCAGTTTAAGGGCCATCCAGTGGGGGACCCAAGAGACCCAGTACTTC
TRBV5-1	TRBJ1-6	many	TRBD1	CASSLEPTGANSPLHF	TGCGCCAGCAGCTTGGAGCCGACAGGGGCGAATTCACCCCTCCACTTT
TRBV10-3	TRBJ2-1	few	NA	CAISESLIAESNEQFF	TGTGCCATCAGTGAGTCTTTGATTGCCGAATCCAATGAGCAGTTCTTC
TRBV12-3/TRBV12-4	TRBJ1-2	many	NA	CASTPGNNYYGYTF	TGTGCCAGCACCCCTGGGAACAACTACTATGGCTACACCTTC
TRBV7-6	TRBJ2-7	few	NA	CASSSTLSYEQYF	TGTGCCAGCAGCTCCACCTTGTCCTACGAGCAGTACTTC
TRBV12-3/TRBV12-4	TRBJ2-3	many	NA	CASSSRLADTQYF	TGTGCCAGCAGTTCACGACTGGCAGATACGCAGTATTTT
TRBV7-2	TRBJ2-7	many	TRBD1	CASSYGTGATYEQYF	TGTGCCAGCAGCTACGGGACAGGGGCGACCTACGAGCAGTACTTC
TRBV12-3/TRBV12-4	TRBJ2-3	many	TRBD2	CASSLIAAGADTQYF	TGTGCCAGCAGTTTAATCGCGGCGGGGGCAGATACGCAGTATTTT
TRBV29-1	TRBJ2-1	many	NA	CSALGPGALLFF	TGCAGCGCCCTCGGACCCGGGGCTCTTCTGTTCTTC
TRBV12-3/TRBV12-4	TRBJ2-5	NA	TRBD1	CASSFRTGTGQGTQYF	TGTGCCAGCAGTTTTCGAACCGGGACAGGGCAGGGGACCCAGTACTTC
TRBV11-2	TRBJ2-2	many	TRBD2	CASSFSGVTGELFF	TGTGCCAGCAGCTTTAGCGGGGTCACCGGGGAGCTGTTTTTT
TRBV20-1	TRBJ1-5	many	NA	CSAEGLANWNQPQHF	TGCAGTGCAGAAGGACTGGCTAATTGGAATCAGCCCCAGCATTTT
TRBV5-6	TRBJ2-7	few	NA	CASSLQQGEQYF	TGTGCCAGCAGCTTGCAGCAGGGGGAGCAGTACTTC
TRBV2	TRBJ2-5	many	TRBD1	CASSELQGVKTQYF	TGTGCCAGCAGTGAACTGCAGGGGGTGAAGACCCAGTACTTC
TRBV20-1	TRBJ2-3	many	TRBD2	CSASVFSGGFRTDTQYF	TGCAGTGCTAGTGTATTTAGCGGGGGGTTCCGCACAGATACGCAGTATTTT
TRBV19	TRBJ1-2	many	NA	CASSIGSLHQKRGYTF	TGTGCCAGTAGTATAGGATCTTTACATCAAAAGAGGGGCTACACCTTC
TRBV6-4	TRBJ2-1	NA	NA	CASSDEAGNEQFF	TGTGCCAGCAGTGACGAAGCTGGCAATGAGCAGTTCTTC
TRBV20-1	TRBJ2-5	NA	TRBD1	CSARWTGQETQYF	TGCAGTGCTAGATGGACAGGACAAGAGACCCAGTACTTC
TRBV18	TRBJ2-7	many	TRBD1	CASKTGGASYEQYF	TGTGCCAGTAAAACAGGGGGCGCGTCCTACGAGCAGTACTTC
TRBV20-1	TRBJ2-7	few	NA	CSARDPTTDWVSYEQYF	TGCAGTGCTAGAGACCCGACGACAGATTGGGTGTCCTACGAGCAGTACTTC
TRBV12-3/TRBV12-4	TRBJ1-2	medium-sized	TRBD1	CASSPGGTGIYGYTF	TGTGCCAGCAGTCCCGGTGGGACAGGGATCTATGGCTACACCTTC
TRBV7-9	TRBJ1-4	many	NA	CASSLKGEKLFF	TGTGCCAGCAGCTTAAAAGGTGAAAAACTGTTTTTT